Shown below are 23 T cell receptor beta chains from a single sample sequenced in a study of cytomegalovirus exposure and HLA in healthy donors. Researchers ran the PCR with 60 Vbeta and 13 Jbeta primers. Measured with immunoSEQ multiplex PCR; TCRdb has only the in-frame clones, and not every one. The data hold 100,000 to 150,000 clones, with 75% to 85% observed a single time. The sample consisted of PBMCs. These receptors all come from a man aged 45 to 65 in good health and CMV-seronegative.

The chain couples TRBV5-1 to TRBJ1-1; maybe TRBD1 (6 bases). This CDR3 is 15 amino acids long. Germline lookup yields CDR1 SGHRS and CDR2 YFSETQ. V lost 0 bases and J 1 base, leaving 10 bases between the germline ends. CDR3 sequence: CASSLVSGANTEAFF. DNA of the CDR3: TGCGCCAGCAGCTTGGTTTCAGGGGCGAACACTGAAGCTTTCTTT.

This chain uses TRBV5-1 with TRBJ2-5; D not resolved. V lost 1 base and J 1 base, leaving 5 bases between the germline ends. CDR3 length equals 13 residues. CDR1 and CDR2 (germline): SGHRS, YFSETQ. CDR3: CASSLTAQETQYF. CDR3 nucleotides: TGCGCCAGCAGCTTGACAGCCCAAGAGACCCAGTACTTC.

This chain links TRBV29-1 with TRBJ2-3, with D possibly being TRBD2 (6 bases). Germline assignment: CDR1 SQVTM and CDR2 ANQGSEA. Trimming took 4 bases from V and 6 from J, leaving 11 bases between them. CDR3 length: 12 residues. The CDR3 DNA reads as TGCAGCGTTGCCGGGGAGGCGGATACGCAGTATTTT. The encoded protein is CSVAGEADTQYF.

The chain links TRBV7-9 to TRBJ1-6, with D possibly matching TRBD1 (5 bases). This CDR3 comprises 14 residues. CDR1 SEHNR and CDR2 FQNEAQ come from the germline V gene (reference sequence). V gave up 8 bases and J gave up 7 bases, with 15 bases separating them. In DNA form, the CDR3 reads TGTGCCAGCTCCCTAGGCGGGGGAAATTCACCCCTCCACTTT. This codes for CASSLGGGNSPLHF.

The chain is built from TRBV5-1 and TRBJ2-7, with 9 bases matching TRBD1. Germline values: CDR1 SGHRS, CDR2 YFSETQ. This CDR3 region has 14 residues. V gave up 4 bases and J gave up 3 bases; unmatched junction bases: 5. The CDR3 is CASSPRDRDYEQYF. The CDR3 nucleotides read TGCGCCAGCAGCCCCCGGGACAGGGACTACGAGCAGTACTTC.

The gene calls are TRBV7-9 and TRBJ2-3, with 8 nucleotides matching TRBD1. Germline V gene lookup returns CDR1 SEHNR and CDR2 FQNEAQ (reference sequence). The CDR3 consists of 14 residues. Losses at the gene ends were 4 bases for V and 2 bases for J; bases not matched to a gene: 2. The CDR3 nucleotides read TGTGCCAGCAGCTGGGACAGGTCCACAGATACGCAGTATTTT. Translation: CASSWDRSTDTQYF.

This chain joins TRBV7-2 and TRBJ2-1; 13 nucleotides line up with TRBD2. The CDR3 sequence is 16 residues long. With 2 bases clipped from V and 7 bases from J, the junction kept 5 bases outside the gene matches. CDR1 is SGHTA, CDR2 FQGNSA, per germline. The DNA of the CDR3 is TGTGCCAGCAGCTTATTCGGGACTAGCGGGGTAAATGAGCAGTTCTTC. Encoded protein: CASSLFGTSGVNEQFF. The whole variable domain, filled in from reference TRBV7-2 and TRBJ2-1, reads GAGVSQSPSNKVTEKGKDVELRCDPISGHTALYWYRQSLGQGLEFLIYFQGNSAPDKSGLPSDRFSAERTGGSVSTLTIQRTQQEDSAVYLCASSLFGTSGVNEQFFGPGTRLTVL.

This chain uses TRBV5-1 with TRBJ2-7, with 12 bases matching TRBD1. Germline CDR1 SGHRS, CDR2 YFSETQ. J lost 8 bases, V lost 6 bases, and 9 bases had no gene match. The CDR3 runs to 14 residues. The CDR3 sequence is CASKSGTGGEQQYF. The CDR3 DNA reads as TGCGCCAGCAAGAGCGGGACAGGGGGCGAACAGCAGTACTTC.

V usage is TRBV5-1 and J usage is TRBJ2-3, with 11 nucleotides matching TRBD2. This CDR3 is built from 19 residues. Germline assignment: CDR1 SGHRS and CDR2 YFSETQ. V lost 3 bases to trimming and J lost 0 bases; unmatched junction nucleotides: 12. CDR3 sequence: CASSWGLAGGPTSTDTQYF. In DNA form, the CDR3 reads TGCGCCAGCAGCTGGGGTCTAGCGGGGGGACCTACTAGCACAGATACGCAGTATTTT.

The V call is TRBV1, the J call TRBJ1-1. TRBV1 is listed as a pseudogene. The CDR3 loop spans 14 amino acids. The chain's CDR3 is CTSSPARWNTEAFF. Written as DNA, the CDR3 is TGCACCAGCAGCCCTGCCCGGTGGAACACTGAAGCTTTCTTT.

The rearrangement joins TRBV7-8 to TRBJ1-5, with D perhaps matching TRBD1 (6 bases). Trimming left V 5 bases short and J 0 bases short, with 14 bases between. Germline CDR1 reads SGHVS; CDR2 reads FQNEAQ. There are 16 residues in the CDR3. CDR3 sequence (DNA): TGTGCCAGCAGCCAAGGTGGACAGTATAGCAATCAGCCCCAGCATTTT. Amino acids: CASSQGGQYSNQPQHF.

A single count supports this clone. The rearrangement links TRBV6-1 to TRBJ2-2; 7 bases align to TRBD1. The CDR3 sequence is 19 residues long. V lost 4 bases, J lost 0 bases, and 14 bases stayed unmatched. CDR1 MNHNS and CDR2 SASEGT come from the germline V gene. CDR3 protein: CASSAEFLGGTANTGELFF. Here the CDR3 DNA reads TGTGCCAGCAGTGCTGAATTCCTAGGGGGCACCGCGAACACCGGGGAGCTGTTTTTT.

The gene calls are TRBV6-4 and TRBJ2-7; 9 positions match TRBD1. CDR1 and CDR2 (germline): MRHNA, SNTAGT. The CDR3 is 15 residues long. J gave up 0 bases and V 4 bases, and 4 bases lay outside the gene matches. CDR3 DNA: TGTGCCAGCAGTGCCGAACAGGGGGCCTCCTACGAGCAGTACTTC. It codes for CASSAEQGASYEQYF.

The chain has TRBV4-1 and TRBJ1-1; D is uncertain. Germline V CDR1 and CDR2: MGHRA, YSYEKL. Between the trimmed V and J ends, which lost 0 bases and 10 bases, there was a span of 18 bases. CDR3 length: 15 amino acids. This CDR3 is CASSQEVSSRRRAFF. The CDR3 DNA sequence: TGCGCCAGCAGCCAAGAAGTCAGCTCGCGTCGGAGAGCTTTCTTT.

The chain employs TRBV6-1 and TRBJ2-7; 11 bases fit TRBD1. This CDR3 is 15 amino acids long. The germline V gene has CDR1 MNHNS and CDR2 SASEGT. The V gene end was trimmed by 6 bases and the J gene end by 5 bases; junction bases not matched to a gene: 9. This chain's CDR3 is CASRWTGQGVNEQYF. The DNA for the CDR3 is TGTGCCAGCAGGTGGACGGGACAGGGGGTCAACGAGCAGTACTTC.

The chain has TRBV27 and TRBJ2-4, with a tentative D call TRBD2 (5 bases). CDR1 and CDR2 from the germline V gene are MNHEY and SMNVEV (reference sequence). The V end lost 3 bases, the J end lost 6 bases, and 12 bases lay between the germline ends. The CDR3 consists of 14 residues. The CDR3 is CASSLKGAGNIQYF. CDR3 sequence (DNA): TGTGCCAGCAGTTTGAAGGGAGCTGGAAACATTCAGTACTTC.

The V gene is TRBV4-1, the J gene TRBJ2-7; TRBD2 is a possible D gene (6 bases). Trimming shortened V by 4 bases and J by 5 bases, and 24 bases separated the two germline ends. The CDR3 spans 17 residues. Germline V gene sequence: CDR1 MGHRA, CDR2 YSYEKL. CDR3 in DNA: TGCGCCAGCAGCCGAAACCCGGCGTTGGATGGGAGGAACGAGCAGTACTTC. This sequence encodes CASSRNPALDGRNEQYF.

The chain carries TRBV30 and TRBJ1-4; 10 bases map to TRBD1. Germline CDR1 and CDR2: GTSNPN and SVGIG (reference sequence). V lost 3 bases, J lost 7 bases, and 14 bases stayed unmatched. The CDR3 sequence is 17 residues long. The CDR3 DNA reads as TGTGCCTGGAGCGGTAGTAGGGGACAGGGGCTTTTTGAAAAACTGTTTTTT. Protein product: CAWSGSRGQGLFEKLFF.

This chain connects TRBV5-4 to TRBJ2-1; 10 bases line up with TRBD2. The CDR3 consists of 14 residues. Germline V CDR1 and CDR2: SGHNT, YYREEE (reference sequence). The V and J ends lost 5 bases and 9 bases, in that order; junction bases with no gene match: 8. The CDR3 DNA follows: TGTGCCAGCAGAAGGAGCGGGGGGGCGGCTGAGCAGTTCTTC. Protein: CASRRSGGAAEQFF.

V gene TRBV7-6 combines with J gene TRBJ1-1, with D unclear. Trimming took off 7 bases at V and 6 bases at J, with 9 bases between the two ends. The CDR3 length is 11 residues. The germline V gene has CDR1 SGHVS and CDR2 FNYEAQ. The CDR3 loop is CASIGNAEAFF. The CDR3 coding sequence is TGTGCCAGCATCGGTAACGCTGAAGCTTTCTTT.

V usage is TRBV4-3 and J usage is TRBJ2-1; weak D call: TRBD2 (7 bases). Germline V CDR1 and CDR2: LGHNA, YSLEER. The ends were cut back, 3 bases at V and 1 base at J, with 10 bases in the middle. The CDR3 consists of 15 residues. CDR3 nucleotides: TGCGCCAGCAGCCAGGGGGGGCCTTCCTACAATGAGCAGTTCTTC. It is translated as CASSQGGPSYNEQFF.

This clone was observed a single time. This chain uses TRBV7-6 with TRBJ2-1; 10 bases are a match to TRBD1. CDR3 length: 15 amino acids. In germline, CDR1 is SGHVS, CDR2 FNYEAQ. V was clipped by 3 bases and J by 7 bases; unmatched bases: 6. CDR3 in amino acids: CASSFPRTGGNEQFF. CDR3 DNA sequence: TGTGCCAGCAGCTTCCCCCGGACAGGGGGGAATGAGCAGTTCTTC. The full variable domain, in which reference TRBV7-6 and TRBJ2-1 provide the parts outside the CDR3, is GAGVSQSPRYKVTKRGQDVALRCDPISGHVSLYWYRQALGQGPEFLTYFNYEAQQDKSGLPNDRFSAERPEGSISTLTIQRTEQRDSAMYRCASSFPRTGGNEQFFGPGTRLTVL.

The CDR3 nucleotides are TGTGCCAGCAGTGCAATTTCCCGCTTTAGCTCCTACGAGCAGTACTTC. Protein: CASSAISRFSSYEQYF. The chain combines TRBV2 with TRBJ2-7; D gene uncertain. The germline gives CDR1 SNHLY, CDR2 FYNNEI. V was pared by 4 bases and J by 0 bases, with 16 bases between. The CDR3 consists of 16 residues.